These T cell receptor beta chains were read from a single sample in a study of CDR3 diversity in severe acne. TCRdb reprocessed the PCR reads with MiXCR, giving one entry per CDR3 protein. The table has about 86,000 distinct CDR3 sequences, roughly 51% seen once. Sequences were obtained from blood. Every receptor here comes from a male donor in good health, without acne. Each CDR3 is given with its conserved first and last residue. The D gene is left open where the match is weak. Clone size, where shown, is once, few, many, or a class for clones that have expanded.

J,size,D,V,DNA,CDR3
TRBJ1-3,NA,NA,TRBV24-1,TGTGCCACCAGTAGGAGCTCTGGAAACACCATATATTTT,CATSRSSGNTIYF
TRBJ2-5,NA,TRBD1,TRBV19,TGTGCCAGTAGCAAAGGGGACAGTAGCAATCAGCCCCAGTACTTC,CASSKGDSSNQPQYF
TRBJ1-2,NA,TRBD1,TRBV19,TGTGCCAGTAGTTCCCGGACAGGTCTCCATGGCTACACCTTC,CASSSRTGLHGYTF
TRBJ2-5,NA,TRBD2,TRBV4-1,TGCGCCAGCAGCCAAGATGCGGGAGACGGGGAGACCCAGTACTTC,CASSQDAGDGETQYF
TRBJ2-5,few,TRBD1,TRBV19,TGTGCCAGTAGTCTTCTCGGACAGGGGACATTTGAGACCCAGTACTTC,CASSLLGQGTFETQYF
TRBJ1-2,NA,NA,TRBV28,TGTGCCAGCAGTCCTTTGGACGGACTTTCTTATGGCTACACCTTC,CASSPLDGLSYGYTF
TRBJ2-5,NA,TRBD2,TRBV5-1,TGCGCCAGCAGCCCGACTAGCGGGATGGAGACCCAGTACTTC,CASSPTSGMETQYF
TRBJ1-2,many,TRBD1,TRBV6-1,TGTGCCAGCAGTGAAAGGGGAGACAGGGGCTATGGCTACACCTTC,CASSERGDRGYGYTF
TRBJ1-3,NA,TRBD1,TRBV19,TGTGCCAGTAGTGATCTACAGGGGTACCCTGGAAACACCATATATTTT,CASSDLQGYPGNTIYF
TRBJ1-2,NA,TRBD1,TRBV5-1,TGCGCCAGCAGTCCTGGACAGGCCTATGGCTACACCTTC,CASSPGQAYGYTF
TRBJ1-4,many,NA,TRBV4-1,TGCGCCAGCAGCCAAGATTGGGAGGGGCTCGGTCGTGAAAAACTGTTTTTT,CASSQDWEGLGREKLFF